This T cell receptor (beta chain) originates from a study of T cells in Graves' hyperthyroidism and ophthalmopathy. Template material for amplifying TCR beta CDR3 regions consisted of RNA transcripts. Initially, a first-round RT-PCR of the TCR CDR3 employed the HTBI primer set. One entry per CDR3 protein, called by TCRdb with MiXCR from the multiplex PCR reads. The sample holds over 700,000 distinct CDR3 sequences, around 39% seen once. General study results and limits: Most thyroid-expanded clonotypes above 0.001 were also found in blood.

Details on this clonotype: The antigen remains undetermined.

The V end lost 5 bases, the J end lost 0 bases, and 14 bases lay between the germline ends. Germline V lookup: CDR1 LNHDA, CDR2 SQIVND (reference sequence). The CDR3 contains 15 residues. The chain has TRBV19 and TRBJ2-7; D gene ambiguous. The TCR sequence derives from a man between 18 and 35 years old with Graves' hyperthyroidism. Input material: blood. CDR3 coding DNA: TGTGCCAGTAGTCCCACTGGATGGAGCTCCTACGAGCAGTACTTC. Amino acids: CASSPTGWSSYEQYF. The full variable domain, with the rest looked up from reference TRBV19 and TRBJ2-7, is DGGITQSPKYLFRKEGQNVTLSCEQNLNHDAMYWYRQDPGQGLRLIYYSQIVNDFQKGDIAEGYSVSREKKESFPLTVTSAQKNPTAFYLCASSPTGWSSYEQYFGPGTRLTVT.